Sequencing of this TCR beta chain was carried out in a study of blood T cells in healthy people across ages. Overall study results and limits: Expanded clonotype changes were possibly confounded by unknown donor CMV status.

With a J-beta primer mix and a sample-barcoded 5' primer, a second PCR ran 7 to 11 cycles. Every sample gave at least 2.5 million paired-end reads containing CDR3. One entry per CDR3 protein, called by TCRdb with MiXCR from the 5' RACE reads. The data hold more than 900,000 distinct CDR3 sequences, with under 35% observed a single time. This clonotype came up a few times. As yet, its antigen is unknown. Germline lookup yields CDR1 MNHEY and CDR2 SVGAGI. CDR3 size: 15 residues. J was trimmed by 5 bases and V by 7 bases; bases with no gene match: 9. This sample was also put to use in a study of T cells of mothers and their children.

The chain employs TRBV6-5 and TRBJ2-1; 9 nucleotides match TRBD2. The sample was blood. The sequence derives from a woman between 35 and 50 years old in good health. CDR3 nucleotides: TGTGCCAGCACCCAAACTAGCGGGTCAAACAATGAGCAGTTCTTC. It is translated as CASTQTSGSNNEQFF.